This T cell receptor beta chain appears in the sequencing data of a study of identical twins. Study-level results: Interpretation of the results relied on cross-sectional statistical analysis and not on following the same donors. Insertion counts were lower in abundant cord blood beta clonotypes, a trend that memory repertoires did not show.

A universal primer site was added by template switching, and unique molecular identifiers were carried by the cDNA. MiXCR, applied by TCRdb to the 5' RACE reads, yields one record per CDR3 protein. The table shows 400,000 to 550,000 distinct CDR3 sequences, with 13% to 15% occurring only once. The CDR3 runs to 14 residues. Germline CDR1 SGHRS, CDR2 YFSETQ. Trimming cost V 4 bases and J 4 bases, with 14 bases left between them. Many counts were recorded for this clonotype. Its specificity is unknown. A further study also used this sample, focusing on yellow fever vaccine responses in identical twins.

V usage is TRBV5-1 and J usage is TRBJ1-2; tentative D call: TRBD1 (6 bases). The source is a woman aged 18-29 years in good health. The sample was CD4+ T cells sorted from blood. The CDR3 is CASSAQGKGYGYTF. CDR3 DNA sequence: TGCGCCAGCAGCGCGCAGGGGAAGGGCTATGGCTACACCTTC. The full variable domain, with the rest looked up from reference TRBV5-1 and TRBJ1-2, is KAGVTQTPRYLIKTRGQQVTLSCSPISGHRSVSWYQQTPGQGLQFLFEYFSETQRNKGNFPGRFSGRQFSNSRSEMNVSTLELGDSALYLCASSAQGKGYGYTFGSGTRLTVV.